The clone carrying this T cell receptor beta chain was observed at least ten times. TCRdb analysed the 5' RACE reads with MiXCR anew, one entry per CDR3 protein. The sample records roughly 4,400 distinct CDR3 sequences, over 3% being singletons. These data originate in a study of T cells after yellow fever vaccination. Study in general: Cell sorting separated EM, EMRA, CM and Tscm memory subsets by CD3, CD45RA, CCR7 and CD95.

The germline V gene encodes CDR1 LGHNA and CDR2 YSLEER. The CDR3 extends over 16 amino acids. Trimming removed 4 bases from V and 5 bases from J, with 18 bases in between. The chain uses TRBV4-3 and TRBJ2-1, with a tentative D call TRBD2 (5 bases). The material sequenced was PBMCs, either bulk or a sorted T-cell subset (CD4+, CD8+, memory, or dextramer-sorted; not recorded which), taken 15 days after the yellow fever booster vaccination. The source is a man younger than 40 who received the YFV17D yellow fever vaccine. For the CDR3, the DNA is TGCGCCAGCAGCCCTTTCGGGCCGACTAATCACAATGAGCAGTTCTTC. Its translation is CASSPFGPTNHNEQFF.